The entry below gives a single T cell receptor beta chain sequence along with its context. This specimen belongs to a study of control samples from healthy donors and cancer patients. The CDR3 length is 11 residues. CDR1 and CDR2 from the germline V gene are DFQATT and SNEGSKA (reference sequence). V shed 2 bases and J shed 8 bases, with 9 bases lying between them. TCRdb keeps only in-frame clones here, not all; method: immunoSEQ multiplex PCR. The repertoire holds fewer than 20,000 clones, around 87% seen once, with more than 9% in the top ten. The sequenced sample was PBMCs. The origin of this receptor is a woman in her 70s with colorectal cancer. The chain joins TRBV20-1 to TRBJ1-1, with D unclear. The CDR3 protein is CSARTAGEAFF. CDR3 DNA sequence: TGCAGTGCTAGAACGGCCGGGGAAGCTTTCTTT.